These T cell receptor beta chains were read from a single sample in a study of T-cell reconstitution after alpha-beta-depleted transplantation in children. MiXCR, run by TCRdb on the PCR reads, gives a single entry per CDR3 protein. Altogether approximately 240,000 distinct CDR3 sequences are present, 8% to 9.5% being singletons, with the ten largest covering over 5%. Source: PBMCs from the stem cell graft donor, taken from the stem cell graft. The receptors were sampled from a human donor who donated a stem cell graft to a child with acute lymphoblastic leukemia. Each CDR3 is given with its conserved first and last residue. D genes are given only for firm matches. Expanded clones get a size class; other rows say once, few or many, or leave the size out.

CDR3 DNA	CDR3 protein	clone size	J gene	D gene	V gene	CDR3 length
TGTGCCAGCAGCTTTCCCGGCAGCCCCTATGGCTACACCTTC	CASSFPGSPYGYTF	few	TRBJ1-2	NA	TRBV7-9	14
TGCAGCGTTTCGGACGGGAACCCCCTCGGAGCCCACTCAACTAATGAAAAACTGTTTTTT	CSVSDGNPLGAHSTNEKLFF	NA	TRBJ1-4	NA	TRBV29-1	20
TGTGCCAGCAGTTTTAAACCAGGGGGGAACCTGGTGCCCCTCCACTTT	CASSFKPGGNLVPLHF	many	TRBJ1-6	TRBD1	TRBV12-3/TRBV12-4	16
TGTGCCAGCTCACCAGAGATAGGGACTAAAAACATTCAGTACTTC	CASSPEIGTKNIQYF	few	TRBJ2-4	NA	TRBV18	15
TGTGCCAGCAGTGAGTCGGGGTCTGGCTACACCTTC	CASSESGSGYTF	many	TRBJ1-2	NA	TRBV2	12
TGTGCCAGCAGCTTAGGAGCGAATGAGCAGTTCTTC	CASSLGANEQFF	many	TRBJ2-1	NA	TRBV7-2	12
TGTGCCAGCGCGTGGGGGGGGCCGAACACCGGGGAGCTGTTTTTT	CASAWGGPNTGELFF	few	TRBJ2-2	NA	TRBV6-1	15
TGCGCCAGCAGCCGGACGGGGACAGACGCTGAAGCTTTCTTT	CASSRTGTDAEAFF	few	TRBJ1-1	TRBD1	TRBV5-1	14
TGTGCCAGCAGTTACGGCAGGGTGGATAATTCACCCCTCCACTTT	CASSYGRVDNSPLHF	few	TRBJ1-6	NA	TRBV6-5	15
TGCGCCAGCAGCCAGGCTAGCACGGCCTACGAGCAGTACTTC	CASSQASTAYEQYF	many	TRBJ2-7	NA	TRBV4-1	14
TGTGCCAGCAGTGTGGCGGGGGGGCCCGGCACAGATACGCAGTATTTT	CASSVAGGPGTDTQYF	NA	TRBJ2-3	TRBD2	TRBV6-1	16
TGCGCCAGCGGGACACCGGACAGGGGCCGTCTCAGTGGCTACACCTTC	CASGTPDRGRLSGYTF	few	TRBJ1-2	TRBD1	TRBV5-1	16
TGTGCCAGCAGCTTAGATCGGGGGGCCGGCTACGAGCAGTACTTC	CASSLDRGAGYEQYF	many	TRBJ2-7	NA	TRBV7-8	15
TGCAGCGTTGAAGGAGGAGGTGAAGCTTTCTTT	CSVEGGGEAFF	NA	TRBJ1-1	NA	TRBV29-1	11
TGTGCCAGCAGCCGGTTGGACAGATGGAACACTGAAGCTTTCTTT	CASSRLDRWNTEAFF	many	TRBJ1-1	NA	TRBV14	15
TGCGCCAGCAGCGGAAAGACAGGGATTAACACTGAAGCTTTCTTT	CASSGKTGINTEAFF	few	TRBJ1-1	TRBD1	TRBV5-1	15
TGCAGTGCTACGGAGCGCCCGAACACCGGGGAGCTGTTTTTT	CSATERPNTGELFF	few	TRBJ2-2	NA	TRBV20-1	14
TGCGCCAGCAGCACGGGACTAGCCAGCAATGAGCAGTTCTTC	CASSTGLASNEQFF	few	TRBJ2-1	TRBD2	TRBV5-1	14
TGTGCCAGCAGCGCCCGACAGGGGGGAAGCACAGATACGCAGTATTTT	CASSARQGGSTDTQYF	NA	TRBJ2-3	TRBD1	TRBV7-2	16
TGCAGTGCGCAACCACCCTGGGACAGGGAGAATTCACCCCTCCACTTT	CSAQPPWDRENSPLHF	many	TRBJ1-6	TRBD1	TRBV20-1	16
TGTGCCAGCAGTTACTCGACAGGGGTCTATGGCTACACCTTC	CASSYSTGVYGYTF	many	TRBJ1-2	TRBD1	TRBV6-2/TRBV6-3	14
TGTGCCCATTCCCGGGACAGGGGCCAAGAGACCCAGTACTTC	CAHSRDRGQETQYF	many	TRBJ2-5	TRBD1	TRBV10-3	14
TGTGCCAGCAGTTACTCGGGTAGCGGGGGGGCCTTTCGGCACAATGAGCAGTTCTTC	CASSYSGSGGAFRHNEQFF	few	TRBJ2-1	TRBD2	TRBV6-2/TRBV6-3	19
TGTGCCAGCAGTTTTCAGGGATCGAGAGAAAAACTGTTTTTT	CASSFQGSREKLFF	few	TRBJ1-4	NA	TRBV27	14
TGTGCCAGCAGCTTAGATGGACAGGGTTACGCGGATACGCAGTATTTT	CASSLDGQGYADTQYF	many	TRBJ2-3	TRBD1	TRBV7-8	16